This TCR beta chain comes out of a study of Graves' ophthalmopathy and Graves' hyperthyroidism. Study results and limitations: Blood shared most expanded thyroid clonotypes above 0.001 frequency.

PBMCs were density-gradient isolated from about 9.6 ml fresh blood. TCR beta CDR3 amplification used RNA transcripts. HTBI primers were used in a first-round RT-PCR, which preceded a second-round multiplex PCR. MiXCR, applied by TCRdb to the multiplex PCR reads, yields one record per CDR3 protein. The sample has hundreds of thousands of distinct CDR3 sequences, approximately 22% seen once; the top ten hold about 6.6%. The V end lost 0 bases, the J end lost 6 bases, and 15 bases lay between the germline ends. Germline V lookup: CDR1 DFQATT, CDR2 SNEGSKA (reference sequence). There are 16 residues in the CDR3. This clonotype was counted between two and nine times. Its antigen is unidentified.

This chain connects TRBV20-1 to TRBJ1-6; D is undetermined. The sequenced sample consisted of peripheral blood. This sequence was found in a woman between 18 and 30 years old with stable Graves' hyperthyroidism. Some clones in this sample may be carry-over from other donors' samples. The CDR3 protein is CSARDLRAGSNSPLHF. The CDR3 DNA reads as TGCAGTGCTAGAGACCTCCGGGCGGGATCTAATTCACCCCTCCACTTT.